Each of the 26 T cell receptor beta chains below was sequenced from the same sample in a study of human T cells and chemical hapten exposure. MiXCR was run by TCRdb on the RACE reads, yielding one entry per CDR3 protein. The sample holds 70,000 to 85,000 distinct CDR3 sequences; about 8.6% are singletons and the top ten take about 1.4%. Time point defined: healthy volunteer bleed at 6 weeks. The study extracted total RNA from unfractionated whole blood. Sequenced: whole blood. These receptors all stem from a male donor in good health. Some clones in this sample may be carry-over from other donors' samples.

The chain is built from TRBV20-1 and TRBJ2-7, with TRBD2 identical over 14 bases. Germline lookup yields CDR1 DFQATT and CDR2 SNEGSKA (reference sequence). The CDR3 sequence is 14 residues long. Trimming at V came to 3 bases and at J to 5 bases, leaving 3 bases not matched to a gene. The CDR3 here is CSARGLAGANEQYF. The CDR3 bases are TGCAGTGCTAGGGGACTAGCGGGAGCGAACGAGCAGTACTTC.

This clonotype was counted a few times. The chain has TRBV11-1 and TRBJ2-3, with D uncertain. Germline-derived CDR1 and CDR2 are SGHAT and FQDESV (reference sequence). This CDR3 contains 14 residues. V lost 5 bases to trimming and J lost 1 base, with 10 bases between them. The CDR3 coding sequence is TGTGCCAGCAGCCCCCTGGAGCGCACAGATACGCAGTATTTT. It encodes CASSPLERTDTQYF.

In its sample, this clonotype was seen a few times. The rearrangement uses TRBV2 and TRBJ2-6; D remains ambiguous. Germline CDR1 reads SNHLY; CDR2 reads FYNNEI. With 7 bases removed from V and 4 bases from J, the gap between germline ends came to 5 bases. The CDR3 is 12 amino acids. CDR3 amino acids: CASNSGANVLTF. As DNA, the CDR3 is TGTGCCAGCAATTCAGGGGCCAACGTCCTGACTTTC.

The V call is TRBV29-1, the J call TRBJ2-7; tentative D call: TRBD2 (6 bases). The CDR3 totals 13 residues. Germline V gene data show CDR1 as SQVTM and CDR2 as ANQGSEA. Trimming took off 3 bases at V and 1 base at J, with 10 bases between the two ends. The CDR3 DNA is TGCAGCGTTGAGGAGGGCCGGTCCTACGAGCAGTACTTC. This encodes CSVEEGRSYEQYF.

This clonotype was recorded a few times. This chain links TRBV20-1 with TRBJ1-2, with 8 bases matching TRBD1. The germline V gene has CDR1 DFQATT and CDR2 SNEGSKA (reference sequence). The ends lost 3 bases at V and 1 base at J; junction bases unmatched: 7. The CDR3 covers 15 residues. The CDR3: CSASITGGGNYGYTF. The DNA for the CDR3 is TGCAGTGCTAGTATTACAGGGGGTGGTAACTATGGCTACACCTTC.

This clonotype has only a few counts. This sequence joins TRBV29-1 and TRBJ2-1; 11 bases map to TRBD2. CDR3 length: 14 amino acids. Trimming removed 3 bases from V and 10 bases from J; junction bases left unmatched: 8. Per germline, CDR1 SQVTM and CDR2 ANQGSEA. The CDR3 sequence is CSVEDSGRVREQFF. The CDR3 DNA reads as TGCAGCGTTGAGGATAGCGGGAGGGTCAGGGAGCAGTTCTTC.

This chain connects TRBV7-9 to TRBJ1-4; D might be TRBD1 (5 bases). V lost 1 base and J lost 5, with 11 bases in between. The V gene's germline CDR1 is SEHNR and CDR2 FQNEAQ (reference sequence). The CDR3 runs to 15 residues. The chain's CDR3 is CASSLGQRTNEKLFF. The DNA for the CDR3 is TGTGCCAGCAGCTTAGGACAGCGTACAAATGAAAAACTGTTTTTT.

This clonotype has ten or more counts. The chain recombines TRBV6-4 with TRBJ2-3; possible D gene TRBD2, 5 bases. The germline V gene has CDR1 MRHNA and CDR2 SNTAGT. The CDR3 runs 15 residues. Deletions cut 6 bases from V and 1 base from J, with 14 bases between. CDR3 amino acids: CASSATGSGTDTQYF. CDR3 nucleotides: TGTGCCAGCAGCGCCACGGGGTCAGGCACAGATACGCAGTATTTT.

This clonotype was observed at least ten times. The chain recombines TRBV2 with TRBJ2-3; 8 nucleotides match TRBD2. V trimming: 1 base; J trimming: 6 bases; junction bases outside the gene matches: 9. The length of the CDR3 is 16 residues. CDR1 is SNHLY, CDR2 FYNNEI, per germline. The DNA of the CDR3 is TGTGCCAGCAGTGAAGGTGTAGCGGGAAGAAGGGATACGCAGTATTTT. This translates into CASSEGVAGRRDTQYF.

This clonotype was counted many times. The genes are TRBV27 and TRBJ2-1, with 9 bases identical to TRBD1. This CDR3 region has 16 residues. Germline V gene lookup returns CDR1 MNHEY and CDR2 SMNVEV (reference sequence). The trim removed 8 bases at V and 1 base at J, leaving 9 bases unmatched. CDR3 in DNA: TGTGCCAGCGGATCTTTACAGGGGGCTTCCTACAATGAGCAGTTCTTC. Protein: CASGSLQGASYNEQFF.

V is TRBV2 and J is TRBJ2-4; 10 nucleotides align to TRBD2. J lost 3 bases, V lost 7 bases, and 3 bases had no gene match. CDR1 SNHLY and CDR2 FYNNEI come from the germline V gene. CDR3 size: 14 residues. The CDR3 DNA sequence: TGTGCCAGCATGTGGACTAGCGGCAAAAACATTCAGTACTTC. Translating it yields CASMWTSGKNIQYF.

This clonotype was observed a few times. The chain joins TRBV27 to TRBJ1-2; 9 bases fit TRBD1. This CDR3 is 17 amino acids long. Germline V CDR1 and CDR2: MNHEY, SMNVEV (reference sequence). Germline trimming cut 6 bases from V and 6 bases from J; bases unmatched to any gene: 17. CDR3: CASSTTTPGQGRDGYTF. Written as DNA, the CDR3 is TGTGCCAGCAGCACCACGACGCCGGGACAGGGAAGAGATGGCTACACCTTC.

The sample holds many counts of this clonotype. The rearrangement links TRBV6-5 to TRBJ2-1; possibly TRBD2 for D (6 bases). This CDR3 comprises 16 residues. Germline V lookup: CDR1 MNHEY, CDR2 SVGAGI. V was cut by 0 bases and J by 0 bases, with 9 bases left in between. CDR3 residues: CASSYSGGTSYNEQFF. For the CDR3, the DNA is TGTGCCAGCAGTTACTCTGGGGGGACCTCCTACAATGAGCAGTTCTTC.

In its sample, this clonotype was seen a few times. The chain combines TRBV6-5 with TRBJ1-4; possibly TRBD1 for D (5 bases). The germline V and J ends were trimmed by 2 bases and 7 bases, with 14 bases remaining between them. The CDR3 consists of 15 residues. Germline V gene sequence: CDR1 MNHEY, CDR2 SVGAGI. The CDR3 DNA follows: TGTGCCAGCAGTTACGGGACCCCAACTGTTGAAAAACTGTTTTTT. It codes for CASSYGTPTVEKLFF.

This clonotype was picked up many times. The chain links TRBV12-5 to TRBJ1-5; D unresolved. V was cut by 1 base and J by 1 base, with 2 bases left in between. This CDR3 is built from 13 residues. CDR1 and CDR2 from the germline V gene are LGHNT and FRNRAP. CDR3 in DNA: TGTGCTAGTGGTTTGGAAAGCAATCAGCCCCAGCATTTT. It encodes CASGLESNQPQHF. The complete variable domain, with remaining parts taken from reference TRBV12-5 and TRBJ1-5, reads DARVTQTPRHKVTEMGQEVTMRCQPILGHNTVFWYRQTMMQGLELLAYFRNRAPLDDSGMPKDRFSAEMPDATLATLKIQPSEPRDSAVYFCASGLESNQPQHFGDGTRLSIL.

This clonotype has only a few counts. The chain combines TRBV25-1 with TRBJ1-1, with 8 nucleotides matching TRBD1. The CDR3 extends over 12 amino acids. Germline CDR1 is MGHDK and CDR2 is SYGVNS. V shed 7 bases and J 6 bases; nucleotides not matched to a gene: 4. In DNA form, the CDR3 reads TGTGCCAGCACCGGACAGGGCCCTGAAGCTTTCTTT. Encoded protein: CASTGQGPEAFF.

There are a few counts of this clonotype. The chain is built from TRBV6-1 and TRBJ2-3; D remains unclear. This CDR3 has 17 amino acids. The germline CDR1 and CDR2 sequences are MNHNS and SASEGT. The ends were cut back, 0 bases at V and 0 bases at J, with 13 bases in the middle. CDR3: CASSEARSDASTDTQYF. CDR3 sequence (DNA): TGTGCCAGCAGTGAAGCCAGGTCAGATGCTAGCACAGATACGCAGTATTTT.

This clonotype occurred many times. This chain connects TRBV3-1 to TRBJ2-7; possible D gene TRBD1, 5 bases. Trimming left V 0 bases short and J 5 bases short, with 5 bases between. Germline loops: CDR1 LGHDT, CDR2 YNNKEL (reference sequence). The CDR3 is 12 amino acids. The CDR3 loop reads CASSQEGDEQYF. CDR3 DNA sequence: TGTGCCAGCAGCCAAGAAGGGGACGAGCAGTACTTC.

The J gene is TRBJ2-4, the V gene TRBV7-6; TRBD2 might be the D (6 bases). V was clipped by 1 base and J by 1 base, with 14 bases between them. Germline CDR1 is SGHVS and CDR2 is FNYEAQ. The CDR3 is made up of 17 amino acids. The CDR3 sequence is CASSLGVGRGAKNIQYF. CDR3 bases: TGTGCCAGCAGCTTAGGGGTAGGGCGGGGCGCCAAAAACATTCAGTACTTC.

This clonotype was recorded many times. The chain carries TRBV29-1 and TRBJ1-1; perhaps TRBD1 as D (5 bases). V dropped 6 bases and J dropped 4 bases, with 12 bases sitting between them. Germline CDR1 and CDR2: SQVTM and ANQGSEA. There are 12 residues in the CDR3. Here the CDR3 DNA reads TGCAGCGTATATCAGGGAGGCACTGAAGCTTTCTTT. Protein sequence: CSVYQGGTEAFF.

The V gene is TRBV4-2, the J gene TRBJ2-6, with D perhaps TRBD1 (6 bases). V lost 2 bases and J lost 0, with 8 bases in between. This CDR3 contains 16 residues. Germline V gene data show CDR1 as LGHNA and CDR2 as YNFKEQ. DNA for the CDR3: TGTGCCAGCAGCCAACAACAGGGCTCTGGGGCCAACGTCCTGACTTTC. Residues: CASSQQQGSGANVLTF.

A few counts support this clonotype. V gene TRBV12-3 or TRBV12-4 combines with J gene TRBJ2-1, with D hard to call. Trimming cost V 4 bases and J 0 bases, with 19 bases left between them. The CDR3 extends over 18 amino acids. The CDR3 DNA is TGTGCCAGCAGTTCGCCGACCACCCCTTACAGCTCCTACAATGAGCAGTTCTTC. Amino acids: CASSSPTTPYSSYNEQFF.

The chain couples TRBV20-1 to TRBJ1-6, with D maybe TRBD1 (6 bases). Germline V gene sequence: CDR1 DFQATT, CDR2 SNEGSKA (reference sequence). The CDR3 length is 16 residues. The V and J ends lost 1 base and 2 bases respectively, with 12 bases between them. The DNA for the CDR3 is TGCAGTGCTAGAGGTGAACAGGGAGCCTATAATTCACCCCTCCACTTT. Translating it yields CSARGEQGAYNSPLHF.

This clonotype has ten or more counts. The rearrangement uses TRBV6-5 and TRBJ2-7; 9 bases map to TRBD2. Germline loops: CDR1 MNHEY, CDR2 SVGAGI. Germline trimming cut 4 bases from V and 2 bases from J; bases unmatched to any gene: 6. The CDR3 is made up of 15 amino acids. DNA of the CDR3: TGTGCCAGCAGTTGGCGGGAGGGTCTGACCTACGAGCAGTACTTC. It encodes CASSWREGLTYEQYF.

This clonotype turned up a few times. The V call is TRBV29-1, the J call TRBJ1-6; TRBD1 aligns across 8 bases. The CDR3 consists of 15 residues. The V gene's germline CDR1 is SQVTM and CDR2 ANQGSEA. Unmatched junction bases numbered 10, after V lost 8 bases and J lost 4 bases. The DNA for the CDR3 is TGCAGCCCCGGACAGGGATGGTCGTATAATTCACCCCTCCACTTT. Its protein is CSPGQGWSYNSPLHF.

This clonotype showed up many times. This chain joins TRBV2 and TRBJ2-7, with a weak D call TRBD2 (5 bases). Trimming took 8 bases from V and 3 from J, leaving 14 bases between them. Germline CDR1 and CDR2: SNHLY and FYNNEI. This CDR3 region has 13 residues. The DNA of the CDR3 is TGTGCCAGCGGTCCACCGAGGGTCTACGAGCAGTACTTC. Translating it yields CASGPPRVYEQYF.